Listed below are T cell receptor beta chains from one sample, sequenced in a study of blood T cell repertoires in COVID-19. Clones were sequenced by immunoSEQ multiplex PCR, and TCRdb holds only the in-frame ones, with some missing. The data contain roughly 350,000 clones, more than 90% of them singletons. The specimen sequenced was PBMCs or T cells enriched from blood (not recorded which). These receptors were collected from a woman aged 25 to 39 who had recovered from COVID-19. The CDR3 runs from the conserved cysteine through the conserved F or W. The D gene is left open where the match is weak. Only part of the rows carry a size: once, few, many, or a class if the clone is expanded.

j_call d_call v_call clone_size cdr3_nt cdr3_aa
TRBJ1-2 - TRBV29-1 - TGCAGCGTTCTGACAGAAAACTATGGCTACACCTTC CSVLTENYGYTF
TRBJ1-5 TRBD1 TRBV27 - TGTGCCAGCAGTCACAGGGGATCAGGTCAGCCCCAGCATTTT CASSHRGSGQPQHF
TRBJ2-3 TRBD1 TRBV2 - TGTGCCAGCAGCCGGAGAGTGGGTCAGACAGGGGGACAAAGGGATACGCAGTATTTT CASSRRVGQTGGQRDTQYF
TRBJ2-3 - TRBV10-1 - TGCGCCAGCAGTGAGAGCCCGGATACGCAGTATTTT CASSESPDTQYF
TRBJ2-1 TRBD2 TRBV28 once TGTGCCAGCAGTTTATTAGGGGCTAGCGGGAGCTCCTACAATGAGCAGTTCTTC CASSLLGASGSSYNEQFF
TRBJ2-1 - TRBV11-2 once TGTGCCAGCAGCTTAAGACAGGCCTCCTACAATGAGCAGTTCTTC CASSLRQASYNEQFF
TRBJ1-2 - TRBV5-6 - TGTGCCAGCAGCTTGTCACTAACCGGCTACACCTTC CASSLSLTGYTF
TRBJ2-1 - TRBV7-9 - TGTGCCAGCAGCTCCGGGGGTGTGGATCACAATGAGCAGTTCTTC CASSSGGVDHNEQFF
TRBJ1-5 - TRBV6-2/TRBV6-3 - TGTGCCAGCAGTTACCCCCCGTTCGGGGGGAGCAATCAGCCCCAGCATTTT CASSYPPFGGSNQPQHF
TRBJ2-2 - TRBV6-2/TRBV6-3 - TGTGCCAGCAGTAAGGGGACCGGGGAGCTGTTTTTT CASSKGTGELFF
TRBJ1-1 - TRBV5-1 - TGCGCCAGCAGCTTGGAAGCGAACACTGAAGCTTTCTTT CASSLEANTEAFF
TRBJ1-2 TRBD1 TRBV28 - TGTGCCAGCAGCCACGGGACAGGGGCGGTGGGTGGCTACACCTTC CASSHGTGAVGGYTF
TRBJ1-4 - TRBV28 - TGTGCCAGCAGACCATTTCCGGGAGCAGATCCCGGGAATGAAAAACTGTTTTTT CASRPFPGADPGNEKLFF
TRBJ2-2 TRBD1 TRBV7-3 - TGTGCCAGCAGCCGCGGGACAGGGGGGACCGGGGAGCTGTTTTTT CASSRGTGGTGELFF
TRBJ2-7 TRBD2 TRBV19 once TGTGCCAGCAGTAGGGCTAGCGGGGATTACGAGCAGTACTTC CASSRASGDYEQYF
TRBJ2-5 TRBD2 TRBV4-1 once TGCGCCAGCAGCCATGGGACTAGCGGGAGGCTCGTCAGGGAGACCCAGTACTTC CASSHGTSGRLVRETQYF
TRBJ2-3 - TRBV19 - TGTGCCAGCCAGGACAGCCCAGGCACAGATACGCAGTATTTT CASQDSPGTDTQYF
TRBJ2-7 TRBD1 TRBV5-6 - TGTGCCAGCAGCCGACAGGGCTGGGAGCAGTACTTC CASSRQGWEQYF
TRBJ2-7 - TRBV21-1 - TGTGCCAGCAGCAGCGACAGGGGGCGAAACGAGCAGTACTTC CASSSDRGRNEQYF
TRBJ2-6 - TRBV19 - TGTGCCAGTAGTACAGGGTCTGGGGCCAACGTCCTGACTTTC CASSTGSGANVLTF